The sequence of this TCR beta chain was determined in a study of blood T cells in healthy people across ages. Points from the study as a whole: Higher diversity, along with more naive CD4+ cells, distinguished long-lived donors from aged donors.

The germline gives CDR1 DFQATT, CDR2 SNEGSKA (reference sequence). The CDR3 has 12 residues. The authors ran a second PCR of about 6 to 11 cycles using a sample-barcoded 5' primer and a J-beta primer mix. Every cDNA molecule carried a tag from a template-switch adaptor bearing 12 random nucleotides. TCRdb ran MiXCR on the 5' RACE reads and lists one entry per CDR3 protein. The sample lists 1.2 million to 1.5 million distinct CDR3 sequences; almost 60% were seen once. This clonotype was counted once. What it binds is unknown. Sequenced: blood. The receptor was isolated from a man aged 18 to 29 in good health. The rearrangement joins TRBV20-1 to TRBJ2-7; D gene uncertain. Judging by the DNA end, TRBJ2-5 fits better; the J call may be wrong. CDR3 in amino acids: CSASKQQETQYF. CDR3 bases: TGCAGTGCTAGTAAACAGCAAGAGACCCAGTACTTC.